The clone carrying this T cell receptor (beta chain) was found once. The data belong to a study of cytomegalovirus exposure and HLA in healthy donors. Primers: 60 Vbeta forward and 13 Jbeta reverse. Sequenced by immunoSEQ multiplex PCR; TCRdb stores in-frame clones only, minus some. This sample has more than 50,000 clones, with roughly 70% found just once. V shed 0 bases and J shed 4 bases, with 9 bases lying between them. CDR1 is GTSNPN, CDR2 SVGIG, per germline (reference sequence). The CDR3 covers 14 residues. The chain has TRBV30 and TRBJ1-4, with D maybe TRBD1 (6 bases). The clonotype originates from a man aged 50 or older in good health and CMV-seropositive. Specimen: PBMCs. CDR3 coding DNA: TGTGCCTGGAGTGTTGTACAGGGTAATGAAAAACTGTTTTTT. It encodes CAWSVVQGNEKLFF.